The text below deals with one T cell receptor beta chain. Its specific antigen is unknown. It has no much larger one-base neighbor in the sample; base qualities were not kept. This entry is derived from a study of blood T cell repertoires in COVID-19 (dated by TCRdb to the early 2020s). Regarding the study in general: Samples from collaborators originated in the United States, Italy and Spain and spanned both the acute and convalescent phases of COVID-19. The prospective study material was composed of cDNA or gDNA derived from T cells, B-cell-depleted T cells, or PBMCs. Subjects who had been exposed to COVID-19, were actively infected with it, or had recovered from it provided the deeply sampled blood TCRbeta repertoires that made up the dataset. The repertoires were released in a freely available public database intended as a resource for research on the immune response to SARS-CoV-2. The samples were drawn from two sources: the first 160 participants of the ongoing ImmuneRACE study, and fewer than 1,500 subjects contributed by 6 global collaborators. Sample metadata almost always included a de-identified subject ID, COVID-19 status, age in years and sex. Where HLA class I and class II types were available, the types were taken from metadata supplied by the sample provider, not from assay-based typing.

Each collaborating institution followed its own protocols to collect whole blood in K2EDTA tubes. Collaborator samples were shipped for TCRbeta analysis as frozen whole blood, isolated PBMCs, or DNA extracted from either sample type. The immunoSEQ Assay, a bias-controlled multiplex PCR, was used to amplify TCRbeta CDR3 regions from genomic DNA. Per the original workflow: Nucleated cell counts per sample were estimated from amplification of reference gene primers within the assay. Sequence reads were collapsed and filtered to measure the absolute abundance of every unique TCRbeta CDR3 rearrangement. Productive Simpson clonality was computed per sample as the square root of Simpson's diversity index over productive rearrangements. TCRdb obtained this table from immuneACCESS and retained in-frame rearrangements with V and J assigned. These tables miss some clones; where compared with another copy, unresolved V genes account for less than half of the shortfall, and the remainder is unexplained. That table supplies the V and J calls and clone size; D and trimming were determined from the DNA. The sample table lists 72,000 or so clones, 89% of them with a count of one. Approximately 1.5% of the sample rests with the top ten.

Beyond this particular receptor, the publication reports: How much clinical and demographic metadata was included differed by source and by participant, and the metadata was provided uncurated.

For CDR1 and CDR2, the germline V gene lists MNHEY and SVGAGI. Trimming takes 5 bases from V and 2 bases from J, and the germline ends sit 13 bases apart. From cysteine to phenylalanine, the CDR3 is 15 amino acids long. The read is trimmed to its CDR3 DNA, 45 bases read in frame from base 1. The sequenced sample was peripheral blood. Rearrangement joined TRBV6-5 to TRBJ1-5; TRBD1 is a weak D gene call, 6 bases matching. The receptor comes from a man between 60 and 70 years old with acute or convalescent COVID-19. CDR3 region: CASSLARGGNQPQHF. The DNA sequence is TGTGCCAGCAGTCTGGCCAGGGGTGGCAATCAGCCCCAGCATTTT.